The clone carrying this TCR beta chain showed up just once. The antigen is unknown. For each subset, genomic DNA was distributed in equal portions over several immunoSEQ plates. Sequencing used immunoSEQ multiplex PCR; TCRdb keeps in-frame clones, though not all of them. Of over a million clones listed, about four fifths are singletons. The donors were all Caucasian adults (living in Nashville, Tennessee). The data are from a study of shared clonotypes between healthy human individuals. Study-wide results and limits: Some naive CD4 clonotypes, 5% to 5.5%, turned up in common across four donors. All-four-donor shared clonotypes had higher generation probabilities than non-shared clonotypes did.

Germline trimming cut 5 bases from V and 3 bases from J; bases unmatched to any gene: 3. The length of the CDR3 is 13 residues. Germline assignment: CDR1 MNHNY and CDR2 SVGAGI (reference sequence). Specimen: memory CD4+ T cells from PBMCs. This sample's subset: CD45RA-negative fraction. The chain links TRBV6-6 to TRBJ2-7, with 8 nucleotides matching TRBD1. This TCR was sampled from a man between 18 and 29 years old in good health. Some clones in this sample may be carry-over from other donors' samples. The CDR3 reads CASSTGGLYEQYF. The CDR3 DNA is TGTGCCAGCAGTACAGGGGGGCTCTACGAGCAGTACTTC.